This T cell receptor (beta chain) was sequenced in a study of blood T cells in healthy people across ages. Study details: Template switching captured about one barcoded beta molecule per two T cells.

For every donor, a draw yielded around 10 milliliters of peripheral blood. This CDR3 spans 15 amino acids. From germline, CDR1 is DFQATT and CDR2 SNEGSKA (reference sequence). Trimming removed 3 bases from V and 2 bases from J, with 15 bases in between. A second PCR of roughly 7 to 11 cycles used a sample-barcoded 5' primer and a J-beta primer mix. TCRdb itself ran the 5' RACE reads through MiXCR, one entry per CDR3 protein. The profile covers roughly 2 million distinct CDR3 sequences, with 40% to 55% appearing a single time and 2.1% taken by the ten largest. Sequenced sample: blood. The chain employs TRBV20-1 and TRBJ2-3; D remains ambiguous. The TCR originated in a woman in her thirties or forties in good health. CDR3 loop: CSASVKGPFTDTQYF. The CDR3 region has the DNA TGCAGTGCTAGCGTTAAAGGCCCATTCACAGATACGCAGTATTTT.